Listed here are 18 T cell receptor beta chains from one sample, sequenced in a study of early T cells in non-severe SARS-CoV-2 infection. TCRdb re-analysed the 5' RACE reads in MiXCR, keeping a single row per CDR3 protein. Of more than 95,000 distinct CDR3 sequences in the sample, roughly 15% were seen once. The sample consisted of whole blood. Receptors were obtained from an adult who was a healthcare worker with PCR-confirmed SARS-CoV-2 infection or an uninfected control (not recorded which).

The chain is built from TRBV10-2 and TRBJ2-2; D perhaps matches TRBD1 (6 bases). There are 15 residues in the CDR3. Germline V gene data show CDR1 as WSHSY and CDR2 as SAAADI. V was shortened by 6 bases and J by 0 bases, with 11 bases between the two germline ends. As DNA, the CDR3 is TGCGCCAGCAGGACGGGACAAACGAACACCGGGGAGCTGTTTTTT. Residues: CASRTGQTNTGELFF.

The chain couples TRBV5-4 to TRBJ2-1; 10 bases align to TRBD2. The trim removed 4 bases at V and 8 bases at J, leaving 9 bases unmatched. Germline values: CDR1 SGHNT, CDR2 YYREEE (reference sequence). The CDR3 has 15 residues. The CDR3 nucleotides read TGTGCCAGCAGCCCAGTAGCGGGGGGCGGATATGAGCAGTTCTTC. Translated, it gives CASSPVAGGGYEQFF.

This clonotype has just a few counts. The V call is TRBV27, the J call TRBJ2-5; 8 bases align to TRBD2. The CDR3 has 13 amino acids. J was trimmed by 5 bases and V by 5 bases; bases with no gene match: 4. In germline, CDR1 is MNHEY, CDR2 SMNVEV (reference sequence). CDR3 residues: CASSPGLGETQYF. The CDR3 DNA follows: TGTGCCAGCAGTCCGGGACTAGGGGAGACCCAGTACTTC.

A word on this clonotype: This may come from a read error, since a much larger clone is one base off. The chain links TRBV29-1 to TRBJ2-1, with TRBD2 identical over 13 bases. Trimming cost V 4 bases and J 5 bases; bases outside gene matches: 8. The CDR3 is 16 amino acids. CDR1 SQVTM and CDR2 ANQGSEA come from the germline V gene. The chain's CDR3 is CSVALTSGRRDNEQFF. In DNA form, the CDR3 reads TGCAGCGTTGCTTTGACTAGCGGGAGGAGGGACAATGAGCAGTTCTTC.

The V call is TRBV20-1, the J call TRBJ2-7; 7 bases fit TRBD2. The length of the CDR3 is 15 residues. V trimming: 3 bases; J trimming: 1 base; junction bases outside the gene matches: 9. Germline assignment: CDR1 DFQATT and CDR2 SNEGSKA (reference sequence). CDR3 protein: CSARAVLAESYEQYF. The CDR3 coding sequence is TGCAGTGCTAGGGCCGTCCTAGCGGAGTCCTACGAGCAGTACTTC.

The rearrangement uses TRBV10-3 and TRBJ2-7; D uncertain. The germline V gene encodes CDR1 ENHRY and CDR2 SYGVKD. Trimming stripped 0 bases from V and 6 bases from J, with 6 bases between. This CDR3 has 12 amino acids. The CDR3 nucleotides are TGTGCCATCAGTGAGTCTAGGGTCGAGCAGTACTTC. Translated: CAISESRVEQYF.

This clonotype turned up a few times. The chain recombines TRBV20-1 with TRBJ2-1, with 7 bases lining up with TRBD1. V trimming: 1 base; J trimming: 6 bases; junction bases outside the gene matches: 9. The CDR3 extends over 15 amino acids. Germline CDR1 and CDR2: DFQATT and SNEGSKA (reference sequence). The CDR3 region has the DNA TGCAGTGCTAGAGGGGGCAGACAGGGCCGCAATGAGCAGTTCTTC. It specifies CSARGGRQGRNEQFF.

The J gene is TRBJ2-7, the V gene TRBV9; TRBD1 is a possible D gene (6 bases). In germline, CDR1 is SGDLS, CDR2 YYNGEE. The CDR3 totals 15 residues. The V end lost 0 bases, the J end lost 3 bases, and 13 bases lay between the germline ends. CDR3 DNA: TGTGCCAGCAGCGTAGAAGGGACACCCGTCTACGAGCAGTACTTC. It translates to CASSVEGTPVYEQYF.

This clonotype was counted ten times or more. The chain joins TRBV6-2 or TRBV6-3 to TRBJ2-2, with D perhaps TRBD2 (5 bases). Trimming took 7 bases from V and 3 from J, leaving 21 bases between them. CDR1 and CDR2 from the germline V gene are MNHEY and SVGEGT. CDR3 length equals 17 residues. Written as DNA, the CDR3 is TGTGCCAGCACCACTCCAGTTGGGAGTGGGGACACCGGGGAGCTGTTTTTT. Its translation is CASTTPVGSGDTGELFF.

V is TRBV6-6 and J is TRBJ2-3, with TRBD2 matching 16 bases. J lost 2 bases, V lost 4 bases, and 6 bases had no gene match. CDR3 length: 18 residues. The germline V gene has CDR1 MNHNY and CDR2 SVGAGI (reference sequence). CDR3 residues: CASSSGLAGGPNTDTQYF. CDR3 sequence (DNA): TGTGCCAGCAGTTCGGGACTAGCGGGAGGGCCGAACACAGATACGCAGTATTTT.

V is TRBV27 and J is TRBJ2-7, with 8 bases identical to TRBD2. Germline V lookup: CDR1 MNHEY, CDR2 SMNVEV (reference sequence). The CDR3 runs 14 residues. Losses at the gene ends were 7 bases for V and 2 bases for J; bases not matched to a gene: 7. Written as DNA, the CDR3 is TGTGCCAGCAAAGAGCGGGGGACCACCTACGAGCAGTACTTC. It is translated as CASKERGTTYEQYF.

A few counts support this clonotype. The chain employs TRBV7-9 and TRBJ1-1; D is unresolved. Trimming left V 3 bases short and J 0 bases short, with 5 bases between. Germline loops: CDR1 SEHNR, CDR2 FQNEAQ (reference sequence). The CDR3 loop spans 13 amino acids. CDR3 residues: CASSFHLNTEAFF. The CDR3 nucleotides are TGTGCCAGCAGCTTCCATCTGAACACTGAAGCTTTCTTT.

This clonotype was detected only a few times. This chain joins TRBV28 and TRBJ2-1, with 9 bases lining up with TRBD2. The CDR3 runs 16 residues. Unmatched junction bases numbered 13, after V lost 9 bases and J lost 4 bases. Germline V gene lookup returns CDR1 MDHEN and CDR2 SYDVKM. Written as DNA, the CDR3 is TGTGCCAGTTACAGACTTAGCGGGAGTGGGTACAATGAGCAGTTCTTC. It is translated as CASYRLSGSGYNEQFF.

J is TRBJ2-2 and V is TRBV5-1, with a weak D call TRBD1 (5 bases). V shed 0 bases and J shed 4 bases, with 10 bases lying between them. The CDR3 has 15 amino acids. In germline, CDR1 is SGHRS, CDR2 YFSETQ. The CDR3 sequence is CASSLVGAFTGELFF. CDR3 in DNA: TGCGCCAGCAGCTTGGTTGGGGCATTCACCGGGGAGCTGTTTTTT.

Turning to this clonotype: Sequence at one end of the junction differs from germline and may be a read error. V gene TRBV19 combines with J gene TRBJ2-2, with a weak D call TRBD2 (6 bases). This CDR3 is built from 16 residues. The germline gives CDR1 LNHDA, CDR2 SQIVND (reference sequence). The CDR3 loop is CASSILSGGNTGGLFF. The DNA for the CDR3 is TGTGCCAGTAGTATTCTTAGCGGAGGGAACACCGGGGGGCTGTTTTTT.

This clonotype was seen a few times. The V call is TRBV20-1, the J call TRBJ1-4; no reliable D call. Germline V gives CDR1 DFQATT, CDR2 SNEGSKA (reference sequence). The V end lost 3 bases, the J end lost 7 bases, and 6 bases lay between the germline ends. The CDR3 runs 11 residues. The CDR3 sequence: CSARSGEKLFF. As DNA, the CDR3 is TGCAGTGCTAGGAGTGGTGAAAAACTGTTTTTT.

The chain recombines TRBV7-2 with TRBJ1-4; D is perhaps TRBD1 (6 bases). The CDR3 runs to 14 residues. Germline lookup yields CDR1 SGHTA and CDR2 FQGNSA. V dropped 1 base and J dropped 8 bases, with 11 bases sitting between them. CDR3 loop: CASSLGVRGEKLFF. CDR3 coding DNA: TGTGCCAGCAGCTTAGGGGTCAGGGGAGAAAAACTGTTTTTT.

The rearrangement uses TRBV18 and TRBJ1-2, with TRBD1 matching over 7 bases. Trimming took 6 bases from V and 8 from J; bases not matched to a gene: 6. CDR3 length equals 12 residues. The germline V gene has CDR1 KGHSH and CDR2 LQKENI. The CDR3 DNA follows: TGTGCCAGCTCCGGAGGGGGCGAGGGCTACACCTTC. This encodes CASSGGGEGYTF.